The 25 T cell receptor beta chains in this list originate from one sample, sequenced in a study of CD4+ T cells in melanoma (dated 2022 in TCRdb). The method was the immunoSEQ multiplex PCR assay. This immuneACCESS table, as held by TCRdb, lists in-frame sequences with V and J called but not all clones. Of the missing ones, under half trace to an unresolved V gene in checked studies; the others have no known cause. In all, the sample holds approximately 9,500 clones, and around two thirds of those were seen once. Of the sample, around a quarter is held by the ten largest clones. The specimen sequenced was cells from a culture (not recorded whether cultured in vitro). All receptors come from a human donor with melanoma.

This chain connects TRBV7-9 to TRBJ2-7, with TRBD2 matching over 10 bases. The CDR3 sequence is 19 residues long. Germline V gene lookup returns CDR1 SEHNR and CDR2 FQNEAQ (reference sequence). V dropped 8 bases and J dropped 4; count of bases not matched to a gene: 23. CDR3 in DNA: TGTGCCAGCTCGGCCGCAACGCGACTCGGTGGACTAGCGGCGTACGAGCAGTACTTC. This encodes CASSAATRLGGLAAYEQYF.

This sequence joins TRBV10-3 and TRBJ1-3; D ambiguous. Germline CDR1 and CDR2: ENHRY and SYGVKD. Trimming took off 4 bases at V and 0 bases at J, with 13 bases between the two ends. This CDR3 has 16 amino acids. CDR3 DNA: TGTGCCATCAGTGCGCATAACCTGAACTCTGGAAACACCATATATTTT. It specifies CAISAHNLNSGNTIYF.

The chain carries TRBV19 and TRBJ2-3; 9 bases are a match to TRBD2. This CDR3 has 16 residues. V shed 4 bases, J shed 5 bases, and the junction held 10 bases outside the gene matches. Germline V gene sequence: CDR1 LNHDA, CDR2 SQIVND (reference sequence). CDR3 DNA sequence: TGTGCCAGTAGTACCAGAGCGGGGGGCCGGCTAGATACGCAGTATTTT. Its translation: CASSTRAGGRLDTQYF. Full variable domain (outside the CDR3, taken from reference TRBV19 and TRBJ2-3): DGGITQSPKYLFRKEGQNVTLSCEQNLNHDAMYWYRQDPGQGLRLIYYSQIVNDFQKGDIAEGYSVSREKKESFPLTVTSAQKNPTAFYLCASSTRAGGRLDTQYFGPGTRLTVL.

The CDR3 DNA is TGCGCCAGCAGTCAATCGGGTCTCAATCACAGGAGAGCCAAAAACATTCAGTACTTC. This gives the protein CASSQSGLNHRRAKNIQYF. V gene TRBV23-1 combines with J gene TRBJ2-4, with D possibly TRBD1 on 5 matching bases. TRBV23-1 is an open reading frame whose function is uncertain. The CDR3 consists of 19 residues. Trimming removed 0 bases at V and 0 bases at J, with 18 bases between.

This chain connects TRBV5-1 to TRBJ2-3; 8 bases line up with TRBD2. There are 15 residues in the CDR3. Germline CDR1 SGHRS, CDR2 YFSETQ. V was clipped by 3 bases and J by 0 bases; unmatched bases: 3. DNA for the CDR3: TGCGCCAGCAGCTCCACTAGCGGCAGCACAGATACGCAGTATTTT. The encoded protein is CASSSTSGSTDTQYF.

This chain joins TRBV6-1 and TRBJ2-5, with 8 bases fitting TRBD1. The V segment lost 4 bases and the J segment 1 base; nucleotides outside the gene matches: 5. Germline loops: CDR1 MNHNS, CDR2 SASEGT. This CDR3 region has 15 residues. DNA of the CDR3: TGTGCCAGCAGTGTCGGGACAGGCGCCCAAGAGACCCAGTACTTC. It translates to CASSVGTGAQETQYF.

This clone was picked up one time. This rearrangement joins TRBV5-6 to TRBJ1-1, with D uncertain. The germline V and J ends were trimmed by 4 bases and 1 base, with 8 bases remaining between them. The length of the CDR3 is 13 residues. CDR1 SGHDT and CDR2 YYEEEE come from the germline V gene. CDR3 in amino acids: CASSRRENTEAFF. The CDR3, as DNA: TGTGCCAGCAGCCGTAGGGAGAACACTGAAGCTTTCTTT. Full variable domain (remainder filled in from reference TRBV5-6 and TRBJ1-1): DAGVTQSPTHLIKTRGQQVTLRCSPKSGHDTVSWYQQALGQGPQFIFQYYEEEERQRGNFPDRFSGHQFPNYSSELNVNALLLGDSALYLCASSRRENTEAFFGQGTRLTVV.

V is TRBV28 and J is TRBJ1-6, with 7 nucleotides matching TRBD1. CDR3 length: 11 amino acids. CDR1 MDHEN and CDR2 SYDVKM come from the germline V gene. The ends lost 6 bases at V and 15 bases at J; junction bases unmatched: 5. The CDR3: CASRHRGFLHF. In DNA, the CDR3 is TGTGCCAGCAGACACAGGGGATTCCTCCACTTT. The complete variable domain, with remaining parts taken from reference TRBV28 and TRBJ1-6, reads DVKVTQSSRYLVKRTGEKVFLECVQDMDHENMFWYRQDPGLGLRLIYFSYDVKMKEKGDIPEGYSVSREKKERFSLILESASTNQTSMYLCASRHRGFLHFGNGTRLTVT.

The chain couples TRBV30 to TRBJ2-7; D is ambiguous. With 0 bases removed from V and 3 bases from J, the gap between germline ends came to 15 bases. This CDR3 has 15 amino acids. Germline loops: CDR1 GTSNPN, CDR2 SVGIG (reference sequence). The CDR3 sequence: CAWSVSALRVYEQYF. The CDR3 DNA reads as TGTGCCTGGAGTGTTTCGGCACTTCGCGTCTACGAGCAGTACTTC.

Written as DNA, the CDR3 is TGTGCCAGCAGCCGTAGGGAGAACACTGAAGCTTTCTTT. This gives the protein CASSRRENTEAFF. This chain joins TRBV4-2 and TRBJ1-1; D not resolved. V gave up 4 bases and J gave up 1 base, with 7 bases separating them. The germline CDR1 and CDR2 sequences are LGHNA and YNFKEQ. This CDR3 is built from 13 residues.

CDR3 DNA: TGCGCCAGCAGCTTGCAGGGGGCAGATACGCAGTATTTT. Its protein is CASSLQGADTQYF. The gene calls are TRBV5-1 and TRBJ2-3, with TRBD1 identical over 7 bases. The CDR3 sequence is 13 residues long. Germline V gene sequence: CDR1 SGHRS, CDR2 YFSETQ. J lost 4 bases, V lost 1 base, and 0 bases had no gene match.

This clone was found a few times. The chain is built from TRBV2 and TRBJ1-1; D remains ambiguous. V lost 2 bases, J lost 8 bases, and 9 bases lay in between. This CDR3 comprises 12 residues. Germline lookup yields CDR1 SNHLY and CDR2 FYNNEI. CDR3 residues: CASSESAGEAFF. The CDR3 DNA is TGTGCCAGCAGTGAATCGGCAGGAGAAGCTTTCTTT. The complete variable domain, with remaining parts taken from reference TRBV2 and TRBJ1-1, reads EPEVTQTPSHQVTQMGQEVILRCVPISNHLYFYWYRQILGQKVEFLVSFYNNEISEKSEIFDDQFSVERPDGSNFTLKIRSTKLEDSAMYFCASSESAGEAFFGQGTRLTVV.

This clone was recorded a few times. The chain combines TRBV7-3 with TRBJ1-1; D is undetermined. V was trimmed by 2 bases and J by 1 base, leaving 5 bases between them. This CDR3 has 13 amino acids. Germline values: CDR1 SGHTA, CDR2 FQGTGA. The CDR3, as DNA: TGTGCCAGCAGCTTATCAGGGAACACTGAAGCTTTCTTT. Translated: CASSLSGNTEAFF.

The chain links TRBV19 to TRBJ2-7, with 12 bases lining up with TRBD2. From germline, CDR1 is LNHDA and CDR2 SQIVND (reference sequence). This CDR3 has 15 residues. After removal of 6 bases from V and 0 bases from J, the junction contained 3 bases not matched to a gene. CDR3 loop: CASRSTSGGSYEQYF. CDR3 bases: TGTGCCAGTAGGTCGACTAGCGGGGGCTCCTACGAGCAGTACTTC.

The rearrangement uses TRBV9 and TRBJ1-1, with a tentative D call TRBD1 (5 bases). CDR3 length: 12 residues. With 3 bases removed from V and 8 bases from J, the gap between germline ends came to 11 bases. Germline V CDR1 and CDR2: SGDLS, YYNGEE. CDR3 region: CASSGYRTEAFF. CDR3 nucleotides: TGTGCCAGCAGCGGCTACAGGACCGAAGCTTTCTTT.

V is TRBV29-1 and J is TRBJ2-3; D unclear. V was clipped by 5 bases and J by 4 bases, with 10 bases between them. Germline CDR1 reads SQVTM; CDR2 reads ANQGSEA. This CDR3 comprises 12 residues. This CDR3 is CSVHMGSDTQYF. In DNA form, the CDR3 reads TGCAGCGTTCACATGGGGTCAGATACGCAGTATTTT.

V is TRBV29-1 and J is TRBJ1-2; 9 bases match TRBD1. V was clipped by 6 bases and J by 6 bases; unmatched bases: 11. The V gene's germline CDR1 is SQVTM and CDR2 ANQGSEA. The CDR3 sequence is 14 residues long. The CDR3 sequence is CSVARDRGSDGYTF. In nucleotides, the CDR3 is TGCAGCGTAGCCCGTGACAGGGGGTCTGATGGCTACACCTTC. The whole variable domain, filled in from reference TRBV29-1 and TRBJ1-2, reads SAVISQKPSRDICQRGTSLTIQCQVDSQVTMMFWYRQQPGQSLTLIATANQGSEATYESGFVIDKFPISRPNLTFSTLTVSNMSPEDSSIYLCSVARDRGSDGYTFGSGTRLTVV.

The J gene is TRBJ2-2, the V gene TRBV7-9; D is undetermined. The germline V gene encodes CDR1 SEHNR and CDR2 FQNEAQ (reference sequence). This CDR3 spans 12 amino acids. Trimming left V 6 bases short and J 6 bases short, with 8 bases between. In DNA form, the CDR3 reads TGTGCCAGCAGTTATAGGGCCGGGGAGCTGTTTTTT. Protein product: CASSYRAGELFF.

The chain employs TRBV9 and TRBJ1-5; 7 nucleotides match TRBD1. V lost 2 bases to trimming and J lost 7 bases; unmatched junction nucleotides: 9. Germline CDR1 and CDR2: SGDLS and YYNGEE. The CDR3 sequence is 15 residues long. In DNA, the CDR3 is TGTGCCAGCAGCGTTACAGGGGCCTCCGGGCAGCCCCAGCATTTT. It specifies CASSVTGASGQPQHF.

This clone was recorded a few times. The genes are TRBV5-1 and TRBJ2-1; D is uncertain. The V gene lost 2 bases and the J gene lost 8 bases, with 17 bases spanning the gap. The CDR3 totals 15 residues. Germline lookup yields CDR1 SGHRS and CDR2 YFSETQ. The CDR3 nucleotides read TGCGCCAGCAGCTTAGCACAAGGTCGAAGCGATGAGCAGTTCTTC. Protein: CASSLAQGRSDEQFF.

This chain uses TRBV11-1 with TRBJ1-2; unclear D gene. V was pared by 3 bases and J by 0 bases, with 5 bases between. CDR3 length equals 13 residues. The germline CDR1 and CDR2 sequences are SGHAT and FQDESV (reference sequence). The DNA for the CDR3 is TGTGCCAGCAGCTTTTTGGCTAACTATGGCTACACCTTC. Encoded protein: CASSFLANYGYTF. The full variable domain, its missing parts supplied by reference TRBV11-1 and TRBJ1-2, is EAEVAQSPRYKITEKSQAVAFWCDPISGHATLYWYRQILGQGPELLVQFQDESVVDDSQLPKDRFSAERLKGVDSTLKIQPAELGDSAMYLCASSFLANYGYTFGSGTRLTVV.

The chain carries TRBV9 and TRBJ1-2; D possibly corresponds to TRBD1 (5 bases). The V gene lost 0 bases and the J gene lost 5 bases, with 20 bases spanning the gap. From germline, CDR1 is SGDLS and CDR2 YYNGEE. This CDR3 region has 17 residues. The DNA of the CDR3 is TGTGCCAGCAGCGTAGAACCCGTGGGGAATTGGGGGTATGGCTACACCTTC. It codes for CASSVEPVGNWGYGYTF. The full variable domain, completed using reference TRBV9 and TRBJ1-2, is DSGVTQTPKHLITATGQRVTLRCSPRSGDLSVYWYQQSLDQGLQFLIQYYNGEERAKGNILERFSAQQFPDLHSELNLSSLELGDSALYFCASSVEPVGNWGYGYTFGSGTRLTVV.

J is TRBJ2-2 and V is TRBV27, with D possibly matching TRBD2 (6 bases). V lost 0 bases and J 5 bases, leaving 10 bases between the germline ends. The CDR3 length is 15 residues. Per germline, CDR1 MNHEY and CDR2 SMNVEV (reference sequence). CDR3 in DNA: TGTGCCAGCAGTTTATCACTAGCACGGACCGGGGAGCTGTTTTTT. This encodes CASSLSLARTGELFF.

This clone came up a few times. The CDR3 DNA sequence: TGTGCCAGTAGTATAGTCGGTACAGGGTATCAGCCCCAGCATTTT. This sequence encodes CASSIVGTGYQPQHF. V and J are TRBV19 and TRBJ1-5; a possible D gene is TRBD1 (6 bases). V gave up 1 base and J gave up 5 bases, with 12 bases separating them. CDR3 length: 15 amino acids. From germline, CDR1 is LNHDA and CDR2 SQIVND (reference sequence).

The chain uses TRBV10-2 and TRBJ2-5, with TRBD1 as a possible D gene (6 bases). V dropped 8 bases and J dropped 2 bases, with 12 bases sitting between them. This CDR3 spans 13 amino acids. The germline CDR1 and CDR2 sequences are WSHSY and SAAADI. CDR3 protein: CASGPDRQETQYF. In DNA form, the CDR3 reads TGCGCCAGCGGCCCGGACAGACAAGAGACCCAGTACTTC.